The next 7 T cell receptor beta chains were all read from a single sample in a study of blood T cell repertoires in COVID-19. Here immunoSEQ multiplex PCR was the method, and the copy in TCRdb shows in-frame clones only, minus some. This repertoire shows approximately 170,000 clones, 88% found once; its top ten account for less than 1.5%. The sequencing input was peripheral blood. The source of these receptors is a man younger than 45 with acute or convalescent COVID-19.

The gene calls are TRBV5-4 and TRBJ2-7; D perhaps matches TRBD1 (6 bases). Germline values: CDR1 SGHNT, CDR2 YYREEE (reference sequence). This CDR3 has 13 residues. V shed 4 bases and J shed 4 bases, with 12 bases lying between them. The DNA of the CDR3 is TGTGCCAGCAGCCTTAAGGACAGTTACGAGCAGTACTTC. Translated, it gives CASSLKDSYEQYF. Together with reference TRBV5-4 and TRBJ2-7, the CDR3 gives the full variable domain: ETGVTQSPTHLIKTRGQQVTLRCSSQSGHNTVSWYQQALGQGPQFIFQYYREEENGRGNFPPRFSGLQFPNYSSELNVNALELDDSALYLCASSLKDSYEQYFGPGTRLTVT.

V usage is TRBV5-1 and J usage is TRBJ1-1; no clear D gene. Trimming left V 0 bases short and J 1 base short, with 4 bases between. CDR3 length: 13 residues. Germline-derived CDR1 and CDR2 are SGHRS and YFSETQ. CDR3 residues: CASSLVRNTEAFF. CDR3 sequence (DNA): TGCGCCAGCAGCTTGGTCCGGAACACTGAAGCTTTCTTT.

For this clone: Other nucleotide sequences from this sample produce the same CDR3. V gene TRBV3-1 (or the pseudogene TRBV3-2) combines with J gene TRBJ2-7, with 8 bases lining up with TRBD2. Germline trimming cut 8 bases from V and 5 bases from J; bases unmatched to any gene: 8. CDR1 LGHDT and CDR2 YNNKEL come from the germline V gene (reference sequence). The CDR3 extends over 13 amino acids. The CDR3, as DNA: TGTGCCAGCGGTCGGGGGCGGGGGGACGAGCAGTACTTC. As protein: CASGRGRGDEQYF.

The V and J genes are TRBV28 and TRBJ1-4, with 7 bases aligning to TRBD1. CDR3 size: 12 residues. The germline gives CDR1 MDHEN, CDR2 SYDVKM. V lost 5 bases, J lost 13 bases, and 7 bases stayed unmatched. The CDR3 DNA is TGTGCCAGCAGTCCGAGGACAGGAGTACTGTTTTTT. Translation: CASSPRTGVLFF.

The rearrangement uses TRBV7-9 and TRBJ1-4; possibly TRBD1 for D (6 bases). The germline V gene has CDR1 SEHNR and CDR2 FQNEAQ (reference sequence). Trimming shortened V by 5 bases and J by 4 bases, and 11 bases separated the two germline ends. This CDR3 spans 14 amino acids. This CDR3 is CASSRTVNNEKLFF. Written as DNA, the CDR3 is TGTGCCAGCAGCCGGACAGTTAATAATGAAAAACTGTTTTTT.

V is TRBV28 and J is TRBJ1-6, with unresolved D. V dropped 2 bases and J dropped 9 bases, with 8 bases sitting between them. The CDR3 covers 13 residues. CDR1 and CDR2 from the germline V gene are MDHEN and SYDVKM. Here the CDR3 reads CASSLDIASPLHF. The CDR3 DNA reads TGTGCCAGCAGTTTAGACATTGCTTCACCCCTCCACTTT.

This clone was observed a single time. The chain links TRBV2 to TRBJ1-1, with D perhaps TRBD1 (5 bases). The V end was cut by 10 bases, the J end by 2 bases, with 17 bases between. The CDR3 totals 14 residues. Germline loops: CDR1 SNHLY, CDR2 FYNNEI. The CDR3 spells CATQTWTPNTEAFF. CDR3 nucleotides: TGTGCCACCCAGACCTGGACACCCAACACTGAAGCTTTCTTT.